The rows below give T cell receptor beta chains drawn from one sample of a study of graft-versus-host responses after intestinal transplantation. Here immunoSEQ multiplex PCR was the method, and the copy in TCRdb shows in-frame clones only, minus some. Of 85,000 to 100,000 clones in the sample, around 90% are singletons; the top ten hold 0.17%. These receptors lack a known antigen. The sequencing used unstimulated CD4+ T cells sorted from spleen or lymph node cells, collected before intestinal transplant. These receptors all stem from a human donor who received an intestinal transplant. CDR3s include the opening cysteine and the closing phenylalanine or tryptophan. The D gene is left open where the match is weak. Expanded clones are given a class, and other clones once, few, many or no size at all.

cdr3_aa: CAMMADRSMLNSPLHF
cdr3_nt: TGTGCCATGATGGCGGACAGGTCGATGTTAAATTCACCCCTCCACTTT
v_call: TRBV10-3
d_call: TRBD1
j_call: TRBJ1-6
clone_size: .

cdr3_aa: CASSWKGLYQEAQYF
cdr3_nt: TGTGCCAGCAGCTGGAAGGGACTCTACCAAGAAGCCCAGTACTTC
v_call: TRBV7-6
d_call: .
j_call: TRBJ2-5
clone_size: .

cdr3_aa: CASSSIPGQGYNEQFF
cdr3_nt: TGTGCCAGCAGCTCCATTCCGGGACAGGGATACAATGAGCAGTTCTTC
v_call: TRBV7-7
d_call: TRBD1
j_call: TRBJ2-1
clone_size: .

cdr3_aa: CASSGGNFQETQYF
cdr3_nt: TGTGCCAGCAGCGGAGGAAACTTCCAAGAGACCCAGTACTTC
v_call: TRBV2
d_call: .
j_call: TRBJ2-5
clone_size: .

cdr3_aa: CASSLPGGSNQPQHF
cdr3_nt: TGTGCCAGCAGTCTACCAGGGGGTTCCAATCAGCCCCAGCATTTT
v_call: TRBV28
d_call: TRBD1
j_call: TRBJ1-5
clone_size: once

cdr3_aa: CASSGDRGKASYEQYF
cdr3_nt: TGTGCCAGCAGTGGGGACAGGGGTAAAGCTTCCTACGAGCAGTACTTC
v_call: TRBV6-1
d_call: TRBD1
j_call: TRBJ2-7
clone_size: .

cdr3_aa: CASSLNSGGDYGYTF
cdr3_nt: TGTGCCAGCAGCTTAAATTCTGGGGGCGACTATGGCTACACCTTC
v_call: TRBV7-9
d_call: .
j_call: TRBJ1-2
clone_size: .

cdr3_aa: CASEQAEGNTEAFF
cdr3_nt: TGTGCCAGTGAACAGGCCGAAGGGAACACTGAAGCTTTCTTT
v_call: TRBV19
d_call: .
j_call: TRBJ1-1
clone_size: .

cdr3_aa: CASTRQGTYEQYF
cdr3_nt: TGTGCCAGCACGCGACAGGGCACCTACGAGCAGTACTTC
v_call: TRBV6-1
d_call: TRBD1
j_call: TRBJ2-7
clone_size: .

cdr3_aa: CASSLNRMTEQYF
cdr3_nt: TGTGCCAGCAGCTTAAATCGTATGACTGAGCAGTACTTC
v_call: TRBV7-3
d_call: .
j_call: TRBJ2-5
clone_size: .

cdr3_aa: CASSPGLAGSYEQYF
cdr3_nt: TGTGCCAGCTCACCAGGGCTAGCGGGATCCTACGAGCAGTACTTC
v_call: TRBV18
d_call: TRBD2
j_call: TRBJ2-7
clone_size: .